This T cell receptor beta chain was identified during a study of graft-versus-host responses after intestinal transplantation. Regarding the study as a whole: In recipient marrow, GvH clones were found, and some appeared first in ileum or blood.

V was shortened by 1 base and J by 1 base, with 8 bases between the two germline ends. The CDR3 runs to 14 residues. CDR1 and CDR2 from the germline V gene are SGHRS and YFSETQ. Data came from immunoSEQ multiplex PCR; TCRdb stores just in-frame clones and leaves some out. The sample has approximately 100,000 clones, about 84% seen once. Regarding this clone: What it binds is unknown.

The chain links TRBV5-1 to TRBJ1-1, with D hard to call. This clonotype originated in a human patient who received an intestinal transplant, so some T cells may come from the graft donor. The sample consisted of PBMCs, taken 255 days after intestinal transplant. CDR3 sequence: CASSLKTQNTEAFF. In nucleotides, the CDR3 is TGCGCCAGCAGCTTGAAGACCCAGAACACTGAAGCTTTCTTT.